The present TCR beta chain was sequenced within a study of Ad26.COV2.S vaccination and SARS-CoV-2 variants. Study summary: Donor joined the COV1001 Ad26.COV2.S trial arm. Dosing was one shot or two shots 56 days apart.

Assay: immunoSEQ multiplex PCR; the TCRdb copy retains only in-frame clones and omits some. This table has hundreds of thousands of clones, roughly nine tenths appearing once. The CDR3 is 17 amino acids. The V end was cut by 9 bases, the J end by 0 bases, with 20 bases between. CDR1 and CDR2 (germline): KGHDR, SFDVKD. Treatment here: 15 to 20 received Ad26.COV2.S at low or high dose, single or two shots; roughly 5 received placebo; per-sample allocation not given. Sampling happened 63 days after the first vaccine or placebo injection. What was given as vaccine was an Ad26 vector encoding Wuhan-strain SARS-CoV-2 spike.

The TCR comes from a person aged 18 to 65 who received the Ad26.COV2.S COVID-19 vaccine or a placebo. Sequencing used peripheral blood, obtained in a trial of Ad26.COV2.S vaccine versus placebo. This chain connects TRBV24-1 to TRBJ2-4; weak D call: TRBD1 (5 bases). CDR3: CATHDQDIPVAKNIQYF. The CDR3 nucleotides read TGTGCCACCCACGACCAGGACATACCAGTAGCCAAAAACATTCAGTACTTC.